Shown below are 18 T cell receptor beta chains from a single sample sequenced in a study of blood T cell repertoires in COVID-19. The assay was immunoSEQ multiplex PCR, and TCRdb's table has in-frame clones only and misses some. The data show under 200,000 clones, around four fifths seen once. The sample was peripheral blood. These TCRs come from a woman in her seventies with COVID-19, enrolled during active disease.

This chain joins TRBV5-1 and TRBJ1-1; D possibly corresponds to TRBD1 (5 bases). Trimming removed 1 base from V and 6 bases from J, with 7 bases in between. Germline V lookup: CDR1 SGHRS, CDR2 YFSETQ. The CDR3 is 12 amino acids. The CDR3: CASSLPGPEAFF. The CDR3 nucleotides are TGCGCCAGCAGCTTGCCAGGGCCTGAAGCTTTCTTT.

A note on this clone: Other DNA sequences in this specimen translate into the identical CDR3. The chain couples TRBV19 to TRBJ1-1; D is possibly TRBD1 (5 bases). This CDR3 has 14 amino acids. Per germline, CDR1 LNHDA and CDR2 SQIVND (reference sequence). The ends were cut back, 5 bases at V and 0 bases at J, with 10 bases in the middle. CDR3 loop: CASSPQGLNTEAFF. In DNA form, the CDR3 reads TGTGCCAGTAGTCCCCAGGGCTTGAACACTGAAGCTTTCTTT.

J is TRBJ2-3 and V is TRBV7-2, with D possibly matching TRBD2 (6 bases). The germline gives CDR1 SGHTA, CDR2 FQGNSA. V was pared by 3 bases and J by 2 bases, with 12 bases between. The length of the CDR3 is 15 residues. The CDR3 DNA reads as TGTGCCAGCAGCTTTCAACCTAGCGACACAGATACGCAGTATTTT. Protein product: CASSFQPSDTDTQYF.

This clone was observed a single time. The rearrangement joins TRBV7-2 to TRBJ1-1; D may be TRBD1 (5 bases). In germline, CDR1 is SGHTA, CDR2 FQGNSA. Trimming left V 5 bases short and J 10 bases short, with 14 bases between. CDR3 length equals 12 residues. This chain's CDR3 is CASSEWDLVAFF. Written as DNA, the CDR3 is TGTGCCAGCAGCGAATGGGACTTGGTAGCTTTCTTT.

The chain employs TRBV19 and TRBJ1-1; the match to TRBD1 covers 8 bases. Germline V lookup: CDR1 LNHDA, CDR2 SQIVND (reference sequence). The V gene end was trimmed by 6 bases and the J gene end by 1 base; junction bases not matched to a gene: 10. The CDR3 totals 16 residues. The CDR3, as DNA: TGTGCCAGTAGCACAACAGGGGGGCGAACGAACACTGAAGCTTTCTTT. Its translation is CASSTTGGRTNTEAFF. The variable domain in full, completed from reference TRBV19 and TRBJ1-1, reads DGGITQSPKYLFRKEGQNVTLSCEQNLNHDAMYWYRQDPGQGLRLIYYSQIVNDFQKGDIAEGYSVSREKKESFPLTVTSAQKNPTAFYLCASSTTGGRTNTEAFFGQGTRLTVV.

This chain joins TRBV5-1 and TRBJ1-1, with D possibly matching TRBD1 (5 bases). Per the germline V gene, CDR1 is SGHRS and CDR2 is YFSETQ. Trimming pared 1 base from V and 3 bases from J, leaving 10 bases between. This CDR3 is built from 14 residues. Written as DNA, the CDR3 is TGCGCCAGCAGCTTGATCGGGGGGGACACTGAAGCTTTCTTT. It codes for CASSLIGGDTEAFF.

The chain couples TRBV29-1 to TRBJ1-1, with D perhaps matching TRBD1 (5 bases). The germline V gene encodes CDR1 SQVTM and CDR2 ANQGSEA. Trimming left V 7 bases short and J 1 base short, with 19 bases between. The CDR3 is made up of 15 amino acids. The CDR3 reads CSAAGPSEGNTEAFF. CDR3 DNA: TGCAGCGCCGCGGGACCCTCAGAAGGGAACACTGAAGCTTTCTTT. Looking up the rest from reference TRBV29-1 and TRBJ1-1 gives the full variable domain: SAVISQKPSRDICQRGTSLTIQCQVDSQVTMMFWYRQQPGQSLTLIATANQGSEATYESGFVIDKFPISRPNLTFSTLTVSNMSPEDSSIYLCSAAGPSEGNTEAFFGQGTRLTVV.

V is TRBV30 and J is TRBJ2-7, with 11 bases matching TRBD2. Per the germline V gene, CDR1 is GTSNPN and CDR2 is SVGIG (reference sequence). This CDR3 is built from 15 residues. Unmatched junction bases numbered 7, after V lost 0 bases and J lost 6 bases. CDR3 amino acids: CAWSVSVAGGGEQYF. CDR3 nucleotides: TGTGCCTGGAGTGTATCAGTAGCGGGAGGGGGCGAGCAGTACTTC.

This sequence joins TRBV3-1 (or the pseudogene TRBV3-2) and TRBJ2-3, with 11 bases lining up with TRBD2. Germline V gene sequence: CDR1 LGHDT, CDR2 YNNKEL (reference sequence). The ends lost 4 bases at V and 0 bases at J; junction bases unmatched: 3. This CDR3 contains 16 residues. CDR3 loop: CASSLRLAGSTDTQYF. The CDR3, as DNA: TGTGCCAGCAGCCTTCGACTAGCGGGAAGCACAGATACGCAGTATTTT.

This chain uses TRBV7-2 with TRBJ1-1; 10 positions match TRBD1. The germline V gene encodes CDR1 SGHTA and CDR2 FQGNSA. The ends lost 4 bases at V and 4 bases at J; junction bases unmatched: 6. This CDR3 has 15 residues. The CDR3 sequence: CASSSRQGATTEAFF. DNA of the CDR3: TGTGCCAGCAGCTCACGACAGGGGGCGACCACTGAAGCTTTCTTT.

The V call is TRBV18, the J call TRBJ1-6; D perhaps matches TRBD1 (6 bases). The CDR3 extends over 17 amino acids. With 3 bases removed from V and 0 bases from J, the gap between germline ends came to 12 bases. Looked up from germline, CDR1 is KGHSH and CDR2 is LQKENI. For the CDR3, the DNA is TGTGCCAGCTCACCTATACAGGGAAGCTCCTATAATTCACCCCTCCACTTT. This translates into CASSPIQGSSYNSPLHF.

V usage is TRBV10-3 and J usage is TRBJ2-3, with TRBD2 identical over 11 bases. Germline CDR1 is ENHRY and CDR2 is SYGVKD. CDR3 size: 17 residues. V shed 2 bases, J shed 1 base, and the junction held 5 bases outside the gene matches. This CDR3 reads CAISEPGGLAGTDTQYF. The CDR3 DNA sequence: TGTGCCATCAGTGAGCCCGGGGGACTAGCGGGCACAGATACGCAGTATTTT.

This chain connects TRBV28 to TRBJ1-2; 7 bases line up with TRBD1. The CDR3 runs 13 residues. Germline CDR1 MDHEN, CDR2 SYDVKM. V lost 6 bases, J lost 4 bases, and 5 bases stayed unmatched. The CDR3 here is CASREAGGYGYTF. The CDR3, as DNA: TGTGCCAGCAGGGAGGCAGGGGGCTATGGCTACACCTTC.

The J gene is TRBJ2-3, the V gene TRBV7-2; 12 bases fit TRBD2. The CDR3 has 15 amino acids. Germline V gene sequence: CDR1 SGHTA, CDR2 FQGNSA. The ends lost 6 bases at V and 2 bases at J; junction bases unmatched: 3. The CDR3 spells CASRLAGGLTDTQYF. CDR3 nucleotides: TGTGCCAGCAGACTAGCGGGAGGCCTCACAGATACGCAGTATTTT.

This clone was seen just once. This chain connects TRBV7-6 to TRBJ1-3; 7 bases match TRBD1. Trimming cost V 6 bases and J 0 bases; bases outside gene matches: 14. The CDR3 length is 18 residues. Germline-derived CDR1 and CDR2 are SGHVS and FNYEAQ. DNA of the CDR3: TGTGCCAGCAGGGGGTACGGGACAGCCGGTTCCTCTGGAAACACCATATATTTT. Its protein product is CASRGYGTAGSSGNTIYF.

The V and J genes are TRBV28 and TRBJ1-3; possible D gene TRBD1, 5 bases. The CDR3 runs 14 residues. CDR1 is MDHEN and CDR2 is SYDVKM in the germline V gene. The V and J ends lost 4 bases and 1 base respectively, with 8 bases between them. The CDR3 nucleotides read TGTGCCAGCAGTTCCGACAGATCTGGAAACACCATATATTTT. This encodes CASSSDRSGNTIYF.

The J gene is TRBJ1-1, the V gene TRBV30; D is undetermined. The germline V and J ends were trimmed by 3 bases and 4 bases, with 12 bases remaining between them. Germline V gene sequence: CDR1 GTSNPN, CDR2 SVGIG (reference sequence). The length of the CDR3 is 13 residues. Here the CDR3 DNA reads TGTGCCTGGAGGTCGAGGGCGGCCACTGAAGCTTTCTTT. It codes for CAWRSRAATEAFF. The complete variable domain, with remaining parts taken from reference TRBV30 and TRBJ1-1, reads SQTIHQWPATLVQPVGSPLSLECTVEGTSNPNLYWYRQAAGRGLQLLFYSVGIGQISSEVPQNLSASRPQDRQFILSSKKLLLSDSGFYLCAWRSRAATEAFFGQGTRLTVV.

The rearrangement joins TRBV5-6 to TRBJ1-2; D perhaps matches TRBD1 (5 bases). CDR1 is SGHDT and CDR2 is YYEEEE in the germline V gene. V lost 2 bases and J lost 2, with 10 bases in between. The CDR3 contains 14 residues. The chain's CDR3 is CASSLGVTNYGYTF. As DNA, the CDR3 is TGTGCCAGCAGCTTAGGGGTAACCAACTATGGCTACACCTTC.